These 18 T cell receptor beta chains share one sample of origin, sequenced in a study of blood T cell repertoires in COVID-19. Method: immunoSEQ multiplex PCR; TCRdb's copy keeps in-frame clones and lacks some. The top ten clones hold 7.5% to 9% of a sample with around 230,000 clones, over 70% of them seen once. Input material: peripheral blood. Receptors originate from a woman over 75 with acute or convalescent COVID-19.

This clone was detected a few times. This chain links TRBV14 with TRBJ2-2; the D gene is possibly TRBD1 (5 bases). Germline V gene data show CDR1 as SGHDN and CDR2 as FVKESK. The CDR3 runs to 17 residues. The V end was cut by 5 bases, the J end by 2 bases, with 18 bases between. CDR3 in DNA: TGTGCCAGCAGCATAGCCACAGGCCCCTTAAACACCGGGGAGCTGTTTTTT. Amino acids: CASSIATGPLNTGELFF.

The chain couples TRBV5-5 to TRBJ1-2, with D possibly being TRBD1 (6 bases). V lost 2 bases, J lost 6 bases, and 14 bases lay in between. CDR3 size: 14 residues. Germline V gene lookup returns CDR1 SGHKS and CDR2 YYEKEE (reference sequence). The CDR3 reads CASSLNRDTNGYTF. The DNA for the CDR3 is TGTGCCAGCAGCTTAAACAGGGATACGAATGGCTACACCTTC.

The chain is built from TRBV7-9 and TRBJ2-3; 13 positions match TRBD2. The CDR3 contains 17 residues. Germline loops: CDR1 SEHNR, CDR2 FQNEAQ (reference sequence). V lost 6 bases, J lost 0 bases, and 6 bases stayed unmatched. CDR3 DNA: TGTGCCAGCAGTGGACTAGCGGGAGAGAGGAGCACAGATACGCAGTATTTT. Translated, it gives CASSGLAGERSTDTQYF.

This clone was counted a few times. The V call is TRBV5-1, the J call TRBJ2-7; 8 bases are a match to TRBD1. Germline CDR1 reads SGHRS; CDR2 reads YFSETQ. Unmatched junction bases numbered 1, after V lost 5 bases and J lost 6 bases. The CDR3 loop spans 11 amino acids. Here the CDR3 DNA reads TGCGCCAGCAGGACAGGGGCCGAGCAGTACTTC. Translated, it gives CASRTGAEQYF.

In this sample, this clone turned up once. The chain employs TRBV7-8 and TRBJ2-5; TRBD2 aligns across 10 bases. The germline V gene has CDR1 SGHVS and CDR2 FQNEAQ. The CDR3 length is 15 residues. Trimming took 4 bases from V and 5 from J; bases not matched to a gene: 7. In nucleotides, the CDR3 is TGTGCCAGCAGCTCGCTAGCGGGGGCGGGGGAGACCCAGTACTTC. It is translated as CASSSLAGAGETQYF.

In this sample, this clone turned up once. V usage is TRBV27 and J usage is TRBJ1-2; TRBD1 might be the D (5 bases). This CDR3 has 16 amino acids. Trimming removed 4 bases at V and 4 bases at J, with 19 bases between. CDR1 is MNHEY, CDR2 SMNVEV, per germline (reference sequence). CDR3 sequence (DNA): TGTGCCAGCAGTTCTAAGGCAGGGCCCCTCCGCTATGGCTACACCTTC. Its translation is CASSSKAGPLRYGYTF.

The chain joins TRBV5-4 to TRBJ2-4, with TRBD1 matching over 9 bases. The CDR3 has 15 amino acids. In germline, CDR1 is SGHNT, CDR2 YYREEE (reference sequence). The J segment lost 4 bases and the V segment lost 3 bases, leaving 5 bases of the junction unmatched. The DNA of the CDR3 is TGTGCCAGCAGCTCGACAGGGGGAGGGAAAAACATTCAGTACTTC. This gives the protein CASSSTGGGKNIQYF.

Concerning this clone itself: The germline gene is not matched at one end of the junction; a read error may be the cause. The chain carries TRBV7-9 and TRBJ1-1; D is possibly TRBD1 (5 bases). The CDR3 extends over 14 amino acids. Germline lookup yields CDR1 SEHNR and CDR2 FQNEAQ (reference sequence). The CDR3: CASSLAGRSTEAFF. The CDR3 coding sequence is TGTGCCAGCAGCCTAGCAGGGAGGAGCACTGAAGCTTTCTTT.

The chain joins TRBV29-1 to TRBJ1-3; 7 nucleotides match TRBD1. This CDR3 region has 14 residues. Looked up from germline, CDR1 is SQVTM and CDR2 is ANQGSEA. The V gene end was trimmed by 4 bases and the J gene end by 0 bases; junction bases not matched to a gene: 3. CDR3 amino acids: CSVVPGGSGNTIYF. The CDR3, as DNA: TGCAGCGTTGTCCCAGGGGGCTCTGGAAACACCATATATTTT.

CDR3 sequence: CASSLVAGGRDEQFF. For the CDR3, the DNA is TGCGCCAGCAGCTTGGTGGCGGGAGGAAGGGATGAGCAGTTCTTC. The chain recombines TRBV5-1 with TRBJ2-1, with TRBD2 matching over 8 bases. The CDR3 contains 15 residues. Germline trimming cut 0 bases from V and 8 bases from J; bases unmatched to any gene: 7. Per the germline V gene, CDR1 is SGHRS and CDR2 is YFSETQ.

A few counts support this clone. The gene calls are TRBV19 and TRBJ2-7, with 8 bases identical to TRBD1. V was pared by 5 bases and J by 4 bases, with 7 bases of the junction left unmatched. Per the germline V gene, CDR1 is LNHDA and CDR2 is SQIVND (reference sequence). This CDR3 is built from 14 residues. CDR3 DNA sequence: TGTGCCAGTAGTGCCCAGGGGGCTCAGTACGAGCAGTACTTC. This codes for CASSAQGAQYEQYF. Filled out from reference TRBV19 and TRBJ2-7, the complete variable domain reads DGGITQSPKYLFRKEGQNVTLSCEQNLNHDAMYWYRQDPGQGLRLIYYSQIVNDFQKGDIAEGYSVSREKKESFPLTVTSAQKNPTAFYLCASSAQGAQYEQYFGPGTRLTVT.

The genes are TRBV6-6 and TRBJ2-5; possible D gene TRBD1, 5 bases. V lost 2 bases, J lost 4 bases, and 14 bases lay in between. The CDR3 has 15 residues. From germline, CDR1 is MNHNY and CDR2 SVGAGI (reference sequence). This chain's CDR3 is CASSYLGQPGETQYF. In DNA, the CDR3 is TGTGCCAGCAGTTACCTGGGGCAGCCGGGAGAGACCCAGTACTTC.

This clone has more than one count but fewer than ten. V and J are TRBV9 and TRBJ2-2; D is unclear. V was cut by 0 bases and J by 6 bases, with 6 bases left in between. The CDR3 is 13 residues long. CDR1 SGDLS and CDR2 YYNGEE come from the germline V gene. The CDR3 sequence: CASSVAYPGELFF. The CDR3 coding sequence is TGTGCCAGCAGCGTAGCTTATCCCGGGGAGCTGTTTTTT.

The V call is TRBV14, the J call TRBJ1-1; 7 bases are a match to TRBD1. This CDR3 comprises 13 residues. In germline, CDR1 is SGHDN, CDR2 FVKESK. V was pared by 4 bases and J by 9 bases, with 8 bases of the junction left unmatched. The DNA for the CDR3 is TGTGCCAGCAGCCCGACCCAACAGGGGAAAGCTTTCTTT. It translates to CASSPTQQGKAFF.

This clone appeared once. The chain links TRBV5-1 to TRBJ1-5, with 7 positions matching TRBD1. CDR3 length: 15 residues. The junction had 9 bases not matched to a gene; V was cut back by 5 bases and J by 4 bases. The germline V gene has CDR1 SGHRS and CDR2 YFSETQ. CDR3: CASSEMGQFNQPQHF. In nucleotides, the CDR3 is TGCGCCAGCAGTGAAATGGGACAGTTTAATCAGCCCCAGCATTTT. The full variable domain, with the rest looked up from reference TRBV5-1 and TRBJ1-5, is KAGVTQTPRYLIKTRGQQVTLSCSPISGHRSVSWYQQTPGQGLQFLFEYFSETQRNKGNFPGRFSGRQFSNSRSEMNVSTLELGDSALYLCASSEMGQFNQPQHFGDGTRLSIL.

This rearrangement joins TRBV19 to TRBJ2-2, with a tentative D call TRBD2 (6 bases). Germline V gene lookup returns CDR1 LNHDA and CDR2 SQIVND (reference sequence). V lost 0 bases and J lost 6, with 14 bases in between. This CDR3 contains 16 residues. CDR3 region: CASSIDGGGVSGELFF. The CDR3 bases are TGTGCCAGTAGTATAGATGGAGGAGGGGTGTCCGGGGAGCTGTTTTTT. Using reference TRBV19 and TRBJ2-2 for the parts outside the CDR3, the full variable domain is DGGITQSPKYLFRKEGQNVTLSCEQNLNHDAMYWYRQDPGQGLRLIYYSQIVNDFQKGDIAEGYSVSREKKESFPLTVTSAQKNPTAFYLCASSIDGGGVSGELFFGEGSRLTVL.

The CDR3 coding sequence is TGTGCCAGCAGCCTCGGAGTCCCGGGACTAGCGGGGGACTCCTACAATGAGCAGTTCTTC. Protein product: CASSLGVPGLAGDSYNEQFF. The chain carries TRBV7-3 and TRBJ2-1, with 14 positions matching TRBD2. J lost 0 bases, V lost 5 bases, and 12 bases had no gene match. From germline, CDR1 is SGHTA and CDR2 FQGTGA. The CDR3 spans 20 residues.

The V gene is TRBV28, the J gene TRBJ1-1; D is unclear. The CDR3 runs to 13 residues. Germline V gene sequence: CDR1 MDHEN, CDR2 SYDVKM. The V end was cut by 6 bases, the J end by 0 bases, with 8 bases between. The CDR3 bases are TGTGCCAGCAGAAAAACAGTGAACACTGAAGCTTTCTTT. Its protein is CASRKTVNTEAFF.